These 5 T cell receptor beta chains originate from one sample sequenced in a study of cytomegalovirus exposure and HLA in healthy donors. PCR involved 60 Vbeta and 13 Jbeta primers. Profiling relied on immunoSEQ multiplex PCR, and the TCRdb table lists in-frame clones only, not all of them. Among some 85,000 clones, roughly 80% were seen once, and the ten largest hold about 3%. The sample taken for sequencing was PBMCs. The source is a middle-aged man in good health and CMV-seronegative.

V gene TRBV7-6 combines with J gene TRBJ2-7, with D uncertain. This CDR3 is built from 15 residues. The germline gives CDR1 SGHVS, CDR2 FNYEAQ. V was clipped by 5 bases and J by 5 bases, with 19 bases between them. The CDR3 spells CASSPRPTTGDEQYF. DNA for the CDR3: TGTGCCAGCAGCCCCCGGCCTACTACCGGCGACGAGCAGTACTTC.

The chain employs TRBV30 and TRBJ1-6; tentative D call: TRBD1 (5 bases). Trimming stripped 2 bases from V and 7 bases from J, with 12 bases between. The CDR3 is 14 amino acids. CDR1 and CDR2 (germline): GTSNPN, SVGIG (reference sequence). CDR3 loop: CAWSLGGGNSPLHF. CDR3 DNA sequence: TGTGCCTGGAGTTTGGGGGGAGGGAATTCACCCCTCCACTTT.

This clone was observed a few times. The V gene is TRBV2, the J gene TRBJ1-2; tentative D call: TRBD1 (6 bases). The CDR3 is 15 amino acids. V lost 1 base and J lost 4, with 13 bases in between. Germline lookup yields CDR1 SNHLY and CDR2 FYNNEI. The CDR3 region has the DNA TGTGCCAGCAGTGAAGAGGCAGGGGCCGTCTATGGCTACACCTTC. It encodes CASSEEAGAVYGYTF.

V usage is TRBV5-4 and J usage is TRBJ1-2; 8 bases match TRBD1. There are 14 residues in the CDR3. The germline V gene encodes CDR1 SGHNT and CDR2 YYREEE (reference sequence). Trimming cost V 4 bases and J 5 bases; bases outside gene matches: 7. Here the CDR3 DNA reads TGTGCCAGCAGCCTTAAACAGGGGGGGTATGGCTACACCTTC. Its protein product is CASSLKQGGYGYTF.

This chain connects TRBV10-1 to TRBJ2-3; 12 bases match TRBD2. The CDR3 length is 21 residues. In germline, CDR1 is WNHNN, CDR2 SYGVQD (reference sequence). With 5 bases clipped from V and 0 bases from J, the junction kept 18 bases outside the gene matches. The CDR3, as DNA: TGCGCCAGCAGTTTCAGGTTAGGAACTAGCGGGGGGCTTTCTAGCACAGATACGCAGTATTTT. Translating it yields CASSFRLGTSGGLSSTDTQYF.